The 3 T cell receptor beta chains reported below all come from one sample, sequenced in a study of CD8 T cells in ankylosing spondylitis. Each CDR3 protein gets one entry after TCRdb re-called the 5' RACE reads with MiXCR. Of hundreds of thousands of distinct CDR3 sequences in the sample, approximately 24% were seen once. Material: blood, either unsorted or a sorted T cell fraction (not recorded which). The receptors originated from a male donor with ankylosing spondylitis or in good health (not recorded which).

This clonotype occurred many times. In nucleotides, the CDR3 is TGCAGTGCTCAAGAGGCGGGATCACGAAAATTCTACGAGCAGTACTTC. It encodes CSAQEAGSRKFYEQYF. The chain couples TRBV20-1 to TRBJ2-7, with a possible D match to TRBD2 (6 bases). This CDR3 region has 16 residues. V was trimmed by 5 bases and J by 3 bases, leaving 23 bases between them. From germline, CDR1 is DFQATT and CDR2 SNEGSKA (reference sequence).

This clonotype was seen many times. The rearrangement joins TRBV6-2 or TRBV6-3 to TRBJ2-5; TRBD2 is a possible D gene (6 bases). This CDR3 region has 15 residues. V lost 0 bases to trimming and J lost 1 base, with 9 bases between them. Germline CDR1 reads MNHEY; CDR2 reads SVGEGT. The CDR3 region is CASSYSTRIQETQYF. CDR3 coding DNA: TGTGCCAGCAGTTACTCGACTAGAATCCAAGAGACCCAGTACTTC.

There are many counts of this clonotype. The chain has TRBV3-1 and TRBJ2-7, with TRBD2 matching over 12 bases. Unmatched junction bases numbered 6, after V lost 4 bases and J lost 5 bases. The CDR3 has 15 residues. Germline CDR1 and CDR2: LGHDT and YNNKEL (reference sequence). The CDR3 reads CASSLTSGSSHEQYF. For the CDR3, the DNA is TGTGCCAGCAGCCTGACTAGCGGGAGTTCCCACGAGCAGTACTTC.